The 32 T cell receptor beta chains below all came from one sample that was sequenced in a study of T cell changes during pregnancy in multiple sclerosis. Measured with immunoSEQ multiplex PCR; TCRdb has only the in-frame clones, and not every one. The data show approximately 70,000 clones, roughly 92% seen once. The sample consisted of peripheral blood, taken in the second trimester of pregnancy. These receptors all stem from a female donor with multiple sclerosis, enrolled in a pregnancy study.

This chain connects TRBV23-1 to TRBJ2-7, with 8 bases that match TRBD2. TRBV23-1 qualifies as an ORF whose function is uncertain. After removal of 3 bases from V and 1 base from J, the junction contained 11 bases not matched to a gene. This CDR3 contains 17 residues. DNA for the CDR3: TGCGCCAGCAGTCACAAACTCGGGACTAGGATTTCCTACGAGCAGTACTTC. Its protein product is CASSHKLGTRISYEQYF.

The CDR3 DNA sequence: TGTGCCAGCAGCGCTAATGCTTATTCACCCCTCCACTTT. It translates to CASSANAYSPLHF. The chain recombines TRBV9 with TRBJ1-6; D call uncertain. Germline-derived CDR1 and CDR2 are SGDLS and YYNGEE. Trimming pared 3 bases from V and 8 bases from J, leaving 9 bases between. The CDR3 sequence is 13 residues long. The entire variable domain, with the rest obtained from reference TRBV9 and TRBJ1-6, is as follows: DSGVTQTPKHLITATGQRVTLRCSPRSGDLSVYWYQQSLDQGLQFLIQYYNGEERAKGNILERFSAQQFPDLHSELNLSSLELGDSALYFCASSANAYSPLHFGNGTRLTVT.

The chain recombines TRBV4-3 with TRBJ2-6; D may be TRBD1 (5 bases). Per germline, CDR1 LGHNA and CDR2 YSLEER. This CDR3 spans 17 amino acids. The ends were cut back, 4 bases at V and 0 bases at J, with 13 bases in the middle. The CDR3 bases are TGCGCCAGCAGCCCGCAGTTCCAGGGCTCTGGGGCCAACGTCCTGACTTTC. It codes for CASSPQFQGSGANVLTF.

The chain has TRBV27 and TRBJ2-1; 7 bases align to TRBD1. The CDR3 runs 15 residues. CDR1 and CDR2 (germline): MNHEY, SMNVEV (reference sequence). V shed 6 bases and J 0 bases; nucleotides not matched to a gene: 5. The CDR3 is CASRLTGDSYNEQFF. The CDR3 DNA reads TGTGCCAGCAGACTAACAGGGGACTCCTACAATGAGCAGTTCTTC.

As DNA, the CDR3 is TGTGCCAGCAGCCCCCGCGGGACAGTAGTTAAAGATACGCAGTATTTT. Protein: CASSPRGTVVKDTQYF. The J gene is TRBJ2-3, the V gene TRBV9, with TRBD1 as a possible D gene (7 bases). V was clipped by 4 bases and J by 5 bases, with 20 bases between them. CDR1 is SGDLS, CDR2 YYNGEE, per germline. The CDR3 has 16 amino acids.

CDR3 amino acids: CASRAGGPADTQYF. CDR3 nucleotide sequence: TGTGCCAGCAGAGCGGGGGGGCCGGCAGATACGCAGTATTTT. The chain is built from TRBV6-4 and TRBJ2-3; 10 bases map to TRBD2. Germline V gene lookup returns CDR1 MRHNA and CDR2 SNTAGT. Germline trimming cut 6 bases from V and 4 bases from J; bases unmatched to any gene: 4. The CDR3 runs to 14 residues.

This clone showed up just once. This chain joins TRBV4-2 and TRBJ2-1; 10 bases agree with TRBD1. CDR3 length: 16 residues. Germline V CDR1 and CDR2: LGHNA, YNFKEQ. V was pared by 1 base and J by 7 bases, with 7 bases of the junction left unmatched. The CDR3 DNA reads TGTGCCAGCAGCCAAGTCGGACAGGGGGGAGATAATGAGCAGTTCTTC. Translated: CASSQVGQGGDNEQFF.

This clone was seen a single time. CDR3: CASSVDAVLDTQYF. The CDR3 DNA reads as TGTGCCAGCAGCGTAGATGCGGTTCTGGATACGCAGTATTTT. J is TRBJ2-3 and V is TRBV9; D unresolved. Trimming took 0 bases from V and 6 from J, leaving 11 bases between them. This CDR3 comprises 14 residues. The germline CDR1 and CDR2 sequences are SGDLS and YYNGEE. Full variable domain (outside the CDR3, taken from reference TRBV9 and TRBJ2-3): DSGVTQTPKHLITATGQRVTLRCSPRSGDLSVYWYQQSLDQGLQFLIQYYNGEERAKGNILERFSAQQFPDLHSELNLSSLELGDSALYFCASSVDAVLDTQYFGPGTRLTVL.

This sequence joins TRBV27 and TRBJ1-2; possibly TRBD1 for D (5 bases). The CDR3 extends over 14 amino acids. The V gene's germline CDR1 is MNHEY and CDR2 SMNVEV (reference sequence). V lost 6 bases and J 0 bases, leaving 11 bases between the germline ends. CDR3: CASSPREANYGYTF. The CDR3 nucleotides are TGTGCCAGCAGCCCCAGGGAGGCTAACTATGGCTACACCTTC.

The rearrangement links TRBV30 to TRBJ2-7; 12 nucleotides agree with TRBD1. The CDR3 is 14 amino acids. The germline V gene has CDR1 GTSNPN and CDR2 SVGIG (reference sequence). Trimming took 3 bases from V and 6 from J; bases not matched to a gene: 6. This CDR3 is CAWSRGQGAREQYF. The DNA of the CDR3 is TGTGCCTGGAGCCGGGGACAGGGGGCCCGCGAGCAGTACTTC.

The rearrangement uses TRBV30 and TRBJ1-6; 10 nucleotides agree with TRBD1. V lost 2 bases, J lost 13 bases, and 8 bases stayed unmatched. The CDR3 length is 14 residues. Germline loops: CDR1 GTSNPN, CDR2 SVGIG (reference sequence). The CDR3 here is CAWSTGQGGFPLHF. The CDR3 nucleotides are TGTGCCTGGAGTACCGGACAGGGGGGTTTTCCCCTCCACTTT. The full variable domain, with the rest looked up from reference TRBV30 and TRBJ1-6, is SQTIHQWPATLVQPVGSPLSLECTVEGTSNPNLYWYRQAAGRGLQLLFYSVGIGQISSEVPQNLSASRPQDRQFILSSKKLLLSDSGFYLCAWSTGQGGFPLHFGNGTRLTVT.

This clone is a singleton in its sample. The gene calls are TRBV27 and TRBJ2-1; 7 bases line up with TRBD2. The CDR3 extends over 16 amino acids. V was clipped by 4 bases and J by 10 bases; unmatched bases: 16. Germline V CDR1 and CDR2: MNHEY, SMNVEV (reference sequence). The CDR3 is CASSSQRSSGRGEQFF. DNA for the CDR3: TGTGCCAGCAGTTCCCAGCGGAGTAGCGGGCGCGGCGAGCAGTTCTTC.

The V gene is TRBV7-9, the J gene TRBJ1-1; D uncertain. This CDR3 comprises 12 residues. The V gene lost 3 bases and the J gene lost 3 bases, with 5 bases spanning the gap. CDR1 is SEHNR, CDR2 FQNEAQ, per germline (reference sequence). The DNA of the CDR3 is TGTGCCAGCAGCTTTCGAGACACTGAAGCTTTCTTT. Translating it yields CASSFRDTEAFF.

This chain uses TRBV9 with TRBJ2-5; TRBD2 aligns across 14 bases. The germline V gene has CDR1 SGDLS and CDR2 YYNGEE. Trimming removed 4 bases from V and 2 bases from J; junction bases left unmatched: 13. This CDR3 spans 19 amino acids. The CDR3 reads CASSRGTSGSGGLQETQYF. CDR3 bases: TGTGCCAGCAGCCGCGGGACTAGCGGGAGTGGGGGTTTACAAGAGACCCAGTACTTC.

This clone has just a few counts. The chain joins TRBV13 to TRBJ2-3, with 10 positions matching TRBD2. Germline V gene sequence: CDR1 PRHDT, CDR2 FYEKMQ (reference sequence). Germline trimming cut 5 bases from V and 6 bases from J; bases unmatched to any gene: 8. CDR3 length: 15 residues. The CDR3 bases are TGTGCCAGCAGCCTCGGTAGCGGGAGGTTGGATACGCAGTATTTT. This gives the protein CASSLGSGRLDTQYF.

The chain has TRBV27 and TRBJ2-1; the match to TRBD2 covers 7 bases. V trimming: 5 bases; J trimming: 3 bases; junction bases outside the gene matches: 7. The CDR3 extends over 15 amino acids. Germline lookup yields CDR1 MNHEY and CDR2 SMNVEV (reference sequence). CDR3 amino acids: CASSGERDFYNEQFF. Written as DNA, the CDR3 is TGTGCCAGCAGTGGGGAGCGGGACTTCTACAATGAGCAGTTCTTC.

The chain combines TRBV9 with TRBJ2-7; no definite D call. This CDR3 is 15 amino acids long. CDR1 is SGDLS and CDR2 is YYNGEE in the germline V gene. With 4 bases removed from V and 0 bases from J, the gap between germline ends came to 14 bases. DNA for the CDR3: TGTGCCAGCAGCCCAGACTCGGCCCCCTCCTACGAGCAGTACTTC. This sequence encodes CASSPDSAPSYEQYF.

The CDR3 coding sequence is TGTGCCTGGAGCAAGGGGGGGGGCACTGAAGCTTTCTTT. The encoded protein is CAWSKGGGTEAFF. The chain is built from TRBV30 and TRBJ1-1; a weak D match, TRBD1 (6 bases). Germline V gene data show CDR1 as GTSNPN and CDR2 as SVGIG (reference sequence). CDR3 size: 13 residues. V gave up 3 bases and J gave up 4 bases, with 12 bases separating them.

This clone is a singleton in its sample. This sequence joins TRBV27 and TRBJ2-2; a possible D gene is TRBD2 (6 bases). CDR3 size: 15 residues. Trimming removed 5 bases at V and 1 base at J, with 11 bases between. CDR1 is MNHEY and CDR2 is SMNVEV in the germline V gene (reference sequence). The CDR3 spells CASSNWGGNTGELFF. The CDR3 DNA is TGTGCCAGCAGTAACTGGGGAGGGAACACCGGGGAGCTGTTTTTT.

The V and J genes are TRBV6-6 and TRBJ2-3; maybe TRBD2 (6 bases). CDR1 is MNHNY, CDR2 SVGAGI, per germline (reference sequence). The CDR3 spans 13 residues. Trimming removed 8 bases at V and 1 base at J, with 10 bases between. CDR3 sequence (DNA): TGTGCCAGCCGCCCGGGAGGCACAGATACGCAGTATTTT. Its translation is CASRPGGTDTQYF.

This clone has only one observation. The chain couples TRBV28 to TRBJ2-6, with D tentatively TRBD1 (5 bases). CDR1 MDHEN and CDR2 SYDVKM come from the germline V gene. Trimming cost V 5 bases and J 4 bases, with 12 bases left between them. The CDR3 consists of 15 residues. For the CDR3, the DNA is TGTGCCAGCAGTATAAGGGGCTCCGGGGCCAACGTCCTGACTTTC. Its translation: CASSIRGSGANVLTF.

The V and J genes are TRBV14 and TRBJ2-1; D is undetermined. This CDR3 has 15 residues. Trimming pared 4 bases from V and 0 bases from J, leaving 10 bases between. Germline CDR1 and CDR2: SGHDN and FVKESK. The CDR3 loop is CASSPPNYSYNEQFF. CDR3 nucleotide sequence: TGTGCCAGCAGCCCGCCAAACTACTCCTACAATGAGCAGTTCTTC.

This CDR3 is CSVEGGHKETQYF. The CDR3 region has the DNA TGCAGCGTTGAAGGGGGACATAAAGAGACCCAGTACTTC. V gene TRBV29-1 combines with J gene TRBJ2-5, with D possibly TRBD1 on 6 matching bases. There are 13 residues in the CDR3. Germline loops: CDR1 SQVTM, CDR2 ANQGSEA. V lost 1 base and J lost 3, with 9 bases in between.

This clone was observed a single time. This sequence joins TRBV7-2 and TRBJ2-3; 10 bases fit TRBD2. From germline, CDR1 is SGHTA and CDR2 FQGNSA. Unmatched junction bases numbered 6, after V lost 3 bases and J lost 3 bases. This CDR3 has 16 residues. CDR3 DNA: TGTGCCAGCAGCTTGAGGCAGCGGGGGGGAACAGATACGCAGTATTTT. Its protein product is CASSLRQRGGTDTQYF.

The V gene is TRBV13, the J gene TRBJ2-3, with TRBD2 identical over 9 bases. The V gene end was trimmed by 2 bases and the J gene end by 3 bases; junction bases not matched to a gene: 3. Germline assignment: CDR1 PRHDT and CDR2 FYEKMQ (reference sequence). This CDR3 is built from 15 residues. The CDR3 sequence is CASSLRLAETDTQYF. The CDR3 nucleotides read TGTGCCAGCAGCTTAAGACTAGCGGAGACAGATACGCAGTATTTT. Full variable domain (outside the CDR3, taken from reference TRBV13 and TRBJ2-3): AAGVIQSPRHLIKEKRETATLKCYPIPRHDTVYWYQQGPGQDPQFLISFYEKMQSDKGSIPDRFSAQQFSDYHSELNMSSLELGDSALYFCASSLRLAETDTQYFGPGTRLTVL.

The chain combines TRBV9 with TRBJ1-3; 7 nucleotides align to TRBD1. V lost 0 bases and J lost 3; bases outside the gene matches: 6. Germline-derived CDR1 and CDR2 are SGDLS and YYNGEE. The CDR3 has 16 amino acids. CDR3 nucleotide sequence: TGTGCCAGCAGCGTAGCGAGACAGGGAGTTGGAAACACCATATATTTT. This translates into CASSVARQGVGNTIYF.

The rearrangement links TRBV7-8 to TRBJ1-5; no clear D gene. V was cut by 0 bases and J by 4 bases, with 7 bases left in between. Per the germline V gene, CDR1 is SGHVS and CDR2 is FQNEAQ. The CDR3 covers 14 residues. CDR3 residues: CASSLAEINQPQHF. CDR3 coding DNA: TGTGCCAGCAGCTTAGCGGAGATTAATCAGCCCCAGCATTTT.

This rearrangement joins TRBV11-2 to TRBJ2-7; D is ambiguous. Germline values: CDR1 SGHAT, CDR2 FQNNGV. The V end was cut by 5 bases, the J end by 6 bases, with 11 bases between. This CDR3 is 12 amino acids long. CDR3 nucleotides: TGTGCCAGCAGCAAAAGTGGGCTCGAGCAGTACTTC. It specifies CASSKSGLEQYF. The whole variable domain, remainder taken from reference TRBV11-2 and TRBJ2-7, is EAGVAQSPRYKIIEKRQSVAFWCNPISGHATLYWYQQILGQGPKLLIQFQNNGVVDDSQLPKDRFSAERLKGVDSTLKIQPAKLEDSAVYLCASSKSGLEQYFGPGTRLTVT.

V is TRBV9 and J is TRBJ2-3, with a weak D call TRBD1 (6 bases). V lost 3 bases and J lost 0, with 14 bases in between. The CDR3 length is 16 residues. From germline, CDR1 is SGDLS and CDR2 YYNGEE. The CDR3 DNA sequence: TGTGCCAGCAGCGCATGGACAGCTACTAGCACAGATACGCAGTATTTT. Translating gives CASSAWTATSTDTQYF.

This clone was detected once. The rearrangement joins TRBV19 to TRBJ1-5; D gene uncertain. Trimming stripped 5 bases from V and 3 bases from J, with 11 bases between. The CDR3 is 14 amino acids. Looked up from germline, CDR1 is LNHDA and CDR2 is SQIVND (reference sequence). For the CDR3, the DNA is TGTGCCAGTAGTCCCACTGGAGACAATCAGCCCCAGCATTTT. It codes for CASSPTGDNQPQHF.

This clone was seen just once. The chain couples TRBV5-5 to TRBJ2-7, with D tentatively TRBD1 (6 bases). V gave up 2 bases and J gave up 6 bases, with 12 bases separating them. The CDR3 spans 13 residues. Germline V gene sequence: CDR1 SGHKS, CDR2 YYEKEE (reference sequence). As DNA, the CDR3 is TGTGCCAGCAGCTTACAGGGTTCGCGCGAGCAGTACTTC. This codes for CASSLQGSREQYF.

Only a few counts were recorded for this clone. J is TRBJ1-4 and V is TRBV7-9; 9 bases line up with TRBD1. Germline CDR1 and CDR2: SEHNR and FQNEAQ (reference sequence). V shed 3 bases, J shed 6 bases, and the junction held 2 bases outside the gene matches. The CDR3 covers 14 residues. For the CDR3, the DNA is TGTGCCAGCAGCTTGGACAGGGGACATGAAAAACTGTTTTTT. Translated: CASSLDRGHEKLFF.